This T cell receptor (beta chain) was recovered during a study of naive and memory T cell subsets. The study, taken as a whole, reports: In naive cells, over 90% of TCR sequences were seen only once.

Both TRBC1 and TRBC2 were covered by a beta constant-region primer of two equimolar oligonucleotides. The ligated cDNA underwent four PCR rounds using SP2 and nested alpha and beta constant-region primers. TCRdb ran MiXCR on the UMI-ligation and nested PCR reads and lists one entry per CDR3 protein. The sample holds just over 80,000 distinct CDR3 sequences, about 9.9% seen once. This clonotype was counted ten times or more. Its antigen is still unknown. Cells stained for CD3, CD4, CD8, CD45RA, CD27 and viability were sorted into four CD45RA/CD27 subsets. Germline values: CDR1 SQVTM, CDR2 ANQGSEA. The CDR3 length is 13 residues. The germline V and J ends were trimmed by 6 bases and 6 bases, with 18 bases remaining between them.

The genes are TRBV29-1 and TRBJ2-7, with D possibly being TRBD2 (5 bases). The source material was naive CD8+ T cells from blood. This TCR derives from a human donor in good health. The CDR3 spells CSVTVIGESEQYF. CDR3 DNA sequence: TGCAGCGTGACCGTTATTGGGGAGAGCGAGCAGTACTTC.